One sample yielded the 18 T cell receptor beta chains listed below, sequenced in a study of blood T cells in healthy people across ages. A second about 7 to 11 cycle PCR used barcoded and J-beta primers. One entry per CDR3 protein results from TCRdb running MiXCR on the 5' RACE reads. The table lists roughly 1.9 million distinct CDR3 sequences, about two fifths of them singletons. Source material: blood. The receptors here all came from a human donor in good health.

In this sample, this clonotype turned up once. V gene TRBV2 combines with J gene TRBJ2-1; the D gene is possibly TRBD2 (7 bases). CDR3 length: 16 amino acids. V lost 7 bases and J lost 5, with 21 bases in between. Germline CDR1 is SNHLY and CDR2 is FYNNEI. In DNA form, the CDR3 reads TGTGCCAGCAATCGGCGCCCGGGGGGCTCTGACAATGAGCAGTTCTTC. It yields the protein CASNRRPGGSDNEQFF.

In this sample, this clonotype turned up a few times. The chain couples TRBV12-5 to TRBJ2-6, with 9 bases lining up with TRBD1. V gave up 3 bases and J gave up 0 bases; unmatched junction bases: 3. The CDR3 sequence is 17 residues long. Germline V gives CDR1 LGHNT, CDR2 FRNRAP. The CDR3 is CASGLGTGFSGANVLTF. For the CDR3, the DNA is TGTGCTAGTGGTTTAGGGACAGGGTTCTCTGGGGCCAACGTCCTGACTTTC.

This clonotype was counted between two and nine times. V and J are TRBV7-2 and TRBJ1-5, with D possibly TRBD1 on 5 matching bases. The ends were cut back, 1 base at V and 6 bases at J, with 10 bases in the middle. Germline-derived CDR1 and CDR2 are SGHTA and FQGNSA. The CDR3 covers 14 residues. DNA of the CDR3: TGTGCCAGCAGCTTAGTGACAGACGGTCAGCCCCAGCATTTT. Protein product: CASSLVTDGQPQHF.

The rearrangement links TRBV4-3 to TRBJ2-7, with TRBD2 matching 9 bases. This CDR3 has 17 residues. J gave up 0 bases and V 0 bases, and 6 bases lay outside the gene matches. Germline V gives CDR1 LGHNA, CDR2 YSLEER. The CDR3 sequence: CASSQERDSGSSYEQYF. In nucleotides, the CDR3 is TGCGCCAGCAGCCAAGAAAGGGATAGCGGGAGCTCCTACGAGCAGTACTTC.

The rearrangement links TRBV24-1 to TRBJ2-1; D not resolved. The CDR3 consists of 14 residues. With 0 bases removed from V and 4 bases from J, the gap between germline ends came to 6 bases. Germline V gene data show CDR1 as KGHDR and CDR2 as SFDVKD. CDR3 amino acids: CATSDLAAYNEQFF. The CDR3 DNA follows: TGTGCCACCAGTGATTTGGCCGCTTACAATGAGCAGTTCTTC.

The gene calls are TRBV11-2 and TRBJ2-7; unclear D gene. Per the germline V gene, CDR1 is SGHAT and CDR2 is FQNNGV. The CDR3 is 11 residues long. The V end was cut by 7 bases, the J end by 4 bases, with 8 bases between. The CDR3 nucleotides read TGTGCCAGCAACGGCCGTTACGAGCAGTACTTC. It yields the protein CASNGRYEQYF.

CDR3: CASSLSTAYSYEQYF. The CDR3 DNA reads TGTGCCAGCAGTTTATCCACGGCCTACTCCTACGAGCAGTACTTC. V and J are TRBV27 and TRBJ2-7, with D hard to call. Germline lookup yields CDR1 MNHEY and CDR2 SMNVEV (reference sequence). This CDR3 is 15 amino acids long. V was shortened by 0 bases and J by 0 bases, with 9 bases between the two germline ends.

This clonotype was recorded a few times. The V gene is TRBV15, the J gene TRBJ1-4; the D gene is possibly TRBD1 (5 bases). There are 15 residues in the CDR3. Trimming pared 1 base from V and 5 bases from J, leaving 11 bases between. Germline V gene data show CDR1 as LNHNV and CDR2 as YYDKDF (reference sequence). The CDR3 DNA reads as TGTGCCACCAGCAGAGGGGGGATAGGCAATGAAAAACTGTTTTTT. Translated, it gives CATSRGGIGNEKLFF.

The rearrangement links TRBV6-6 to TRBJ2-4; 7 bases are a match to TRBD2. After removal of 3 bases from V and 6 bases from J, the junction contained 11 bases not matched to a gene. The germline CDR1 and CDR2 sequences are MNHNY and SVGAGI (reference sequence). The CDR3 has 16 amino acids. This CDR3 reads CASSYRVLREGNIQYF. In DNA form, the CDR3 reads TGTGCCAGCAGTTATCGAGTACTGAGGGAGGGAAACATTCAGTACTTC.

The chain is built from TRBV6-2 or TRBV6-3 and TRBJ2-4, with a tentative D call TRBD1 (6 bases). The J call may be mistaken, given a closer DNA end match to TRBJ2-7. CDR1 is MNHEY, CDR2 SVGEGT, per germline. CDR3 length: 16 amino acids. The CDR3 region has the DNA TGTGCCAGCAGCCTACCCTGGACAGAGCTTTCCTACGAGCAGTACTTC. This sequence encodes CASSLPWTELSYEQYF.

Here the CDR3 reads CASSTPRYEQFF. CDR3 DNA: TGTGCCAGCAGCACTCCAAGGTATGAGCAGTTCTTC. The chain couples TRBV7-9 to TRBJ2-1; D ambiguous. Germline V CDR1 and CDR2: SEHNR, FQNEAQ (reference sequence). The CDR3 consists of 12 residues. Trimming left V 5 bases short and J 8 bases short, with 10 bases between.

V usage is TRBV7-9 and J usage is TRBJ2-1, with no clear D. The germline gives CDR1 SEHNR, CDR2 FQNEAQ (reference sequence). V was cut by 8 bases and J by 13 bases, with 9 bases left in between. The CDR3 has 9 residues. CDR3 sequence reads: CASGQSQFF. The DNA for the CDR3 is TGTGCCAGCGGGCAATCCCAGTTCTTC. The full variable domain, rest sourced from reference TRBV7-9 and TRBJ2-1, is DTGVSQNPRHKITKRGQNVTFRCDPISEHNRLYWYRQTLGQGPEFLTYFQNEAQLEKSRLLSDRFSAERPKGSFSTLEIQRTEQGDSAMYLCASGQSQFFGPGTRLTVL.

This clonotype was counted between two and nine times. The chain combines TRBV11-2 with TRBJ2-7, with D possibly being TRBD1 (6 bases). V was cut by 5 bases and J by 0 bases, with 14 bases left in between. CDR3 length: 15 residues. Germline V gives CDR1 SGHAT, CDR2 FQNNGV. CDR3 sequence reads: CASSITGTRSYEQYF. The CDR3 DNA reads TGTGCCAGCAGCATCACCGGGACACGCTCCTACGAGCAGTACTTC. The full variable domain, with the rest looked up from reference TRBV11-2 and TRBJ2-7, is EAGVAQSPRYKIIEKRQSVAFWCNPISGHATLYWYQQILGQGPKLLIQFQNNGVVDDSQLPKDRFSAERLKGVDSTLKIQPAKLEDSAVYLCASSITGTRSYEQYFGPGTRLTVT.

The genes are TRBV11-2 and TRBJ1-6, with TRBD1 matching over 11 bases. Germline CDR1 reads SGHAT; CDR2 reads FQNNGV. V was clipped by 5 bases and J by 6 bases; unmatched bases: 6. CDR3 length equals 16 residues. CDR3 loop: CASSLTGTGGNSPLHF. The CDR3 DNA reads TGTGCCAGCAGCCTCACCGGGACAGGGGGTAATTCACCCCTCCACTTT.

The sample holds a few counts of this clonotype. Compared with germline, one end of the junction differs, possibly owing to a read error. J is TRBJ1-1 and V is TRBV9; a weak D match, TRBD1 (5 bases). This CDR3 comprises 14 residues. The germline CDR1 and CDR2 sequences are SGDLS and YYNGEE. CDR3 DNA sequence: TGTGTCAGCAGCGGCAGGGACGGGCGCACTGAAGCTTTCTTT. This translates into CVSSGRDGRTEAFF. Full variable domain (missing parts from reference TRBV9 and TRBJ1-1): DSGVTQTPKHLITATGQRVTLRCSPRSGDLSVYWYQQSLDQGLQFLIQYYNGEERAKGNILERFSAQQFPDLHSELNLSSLELGDSALYFCVSSGRDGRTEAFFGQGTRLTVV.

This clonotype has only a few counts. The chain couples TRBV10-3 to TRBJ2-1; 8 bases map to TRBD1. V shed 8 bases and J 7 bases; nucleotides not matched to a gene: 10. There are 14 residues in the CDR3. Germline V gene lookup returns CDR1 ENHRY and CDR2 SYGVKD. CDR3 nucleotide sequence: TGTGCCATCCTCCGAGACAGGGGAGTGAATGAGCAGTTCTTC. It codes for CAILRDRGVNEQFF.

The chain uses TRBV12-3 or TRBV12-4 and TRBJ2-1; D possibly corresponds to TRBD1 (5 bases). Trimming took 4 bases from V and 8 from J, leaving 15 bases between them. The CDR3 length is 14 residues. The DNA of the CDR3 is TGTGCCAGCAGTTCCGCCCTATGGGGCCATGAGCAGTTCTTC. The encoded protein is CASSSALWGHEQFF.

The sample holds a few counts of this clonotype. V gene TRBV5-1 combines with J gene TRBJ1-1; TRBD1 agrees at 9 bases. The CDR3 is 16 amino acids. Germline CDR1 and CDR2: SGHRS and YFSETQ. V dropped 3 bases and J dropped 4; count of bases not matched to a gene: 10. This chain's CDR3 is CASSSGTGRVGTEAFF. Here the CDR3 DNA reads TGCGCCAGCAGCTCCGGGACAGGGAGGGTTGGCACTGAAGCTTTCTTT.